This T cell receptor (beta chain) was profiled in a study of blood T cell repertoires in COVID-19. The data were produced by immunoSEQ multiplex PCR, yet TCRdb's version contains in-frame clones alone and is incomplete. The table shows a few hundred thousand clones, with 89% occurring only once. J was trimmed by 5 bases and V by 3 bases; bases with no gene match: 4. CDR3 length equals 14 residues. Germline values: CDR1 KGHSH, CDR2 LQKENI. This receptor was taken from a woman in her fifties or sixties with COVID-19, enrolled during active disease. This chain joins TRBV18 and TRBJ2-4; 7 bases are a match to TRBD1. Sequenced input: peripheral blood. The CDR3 nucleotides are TGTGCCAGCTCACCTCGGGACAGAGAAAACATTCAGTACTTC. Its protein product is CASSPRDRENIQYF.